This T cell receptor beta chain was sequenced for a study of cytotoxic CD8 clonotypes in ibrutinib-treated CLL. Study-level points and caveats: Clonality (at baseline) was higher than in age-matched healthy donors and tracked circulating CD8+ T-cell counts. Rising at ibrutinib response, clonality subsequently fell back toward baseline at progression.

Cryopreserved PBMCs supplied about 2 micrograms of genomic DNA for TCR beta libraries. With regard to this clone: The antigen is undetermined.

TCRdb's table, derived via immunoSEQ multiplex PCR, lists solely in-frame clones and lacks some. Counted here are 200,000 to 250,000 clones, around three quarters occurring once; the ten biggest clones make up approximately 15%. The material sequenced was PBMCs, taken after 24 months of ibrutinib treatment. The receptor's source is a human donor with chronic lymphocytic leukemia.

CDR3 region: CATRWGLAGPDEQFF. CDR3 DNA sequence: TGTGCCACCCGATGGGGACTAGCGGGACCTGATGAGCAGTTCTTC. The rearrangement uses TRBV6-1 and TRBJ2-1; 13 positions match TRBD2. CDR1 and CDR2 (germline): MNHNS, SASEGT. This CDR3 has 15 amino acids. With V trimmed by 10 bases and J by 8 bases, 11 bases remained unmatched.